This T cell receptor (beta chain) came from a study of neurological immune-mediated disorders (dated by TCRdb to between 2019 and 2020). As for the study more broadly: The study compared peripheral blood TCR-beta repertoires of HTLV-I-associated myelopathy (HAM/TSP) patients, multiple sclerosis patients and healthy controls using UMI-based sequencing. The cohort was made up of about 68 subjects, consisting of roughly 15 HAM/TSP patients, roughly 35 multiple sclerosis patients and around 20 healthy controls. Alongside PBMC samples, the set of fewer than 110 TCR-beta libraries contained longitudinal samples, technical triplicates, and paired CD4+ and CD8+ T-cell subsets that had been sorted. Longitudinal HAM/TSP and healthy donors had 3 time-points each (roughly 3-40 month intervals). Broader findings and caveats from the paper: No identical CDR3 amino acid sequences were shared among expanded clones across subjects, suggesting private TCR-beta repertoires in all groups. TCR clonal expansion was highest in HAM/TSP patients and lowest in MS patients, with MS patients falling below even healthy controls.

This specimen's time point label, per the study, means: longitudinal time-point 1 (baseline). For the unsorted PBMC libraries, 2 million PBMCs were stored in RNAlater at -80 degrees C until RNA extraction and were used to generate the libraries. Peripheral blood underwent Ficoll-Hypaque density gradient centrifugation to isolate PBMCs, which were then cryopreserved in liquid nitrogen. cDNA was synthesized by template-switch 5'RACE using a primer with a 10-nucleotide random unique molecular identifier that tagged each TCR transcript. Every sequencing run yielded over 190 million TCR-beta sequences covering 15-18 subjects. Total RNA was extracted with the RNeasy kit. The KAPA Real-time Library Amplification kit was used to amplify TCR-beta VDJ regions with primers targeting the TCR constant region and the 5'RACE anchor. A first PCR added sample indexes and Illumina adaptors, after which a second PCR increased the library yield. After purification with Ampure beads, the TCR product of roughly 650 bp was size-selected on a 2% E-gel SizeSelection system. Before pooling, libraries had their quality checked on a Bioanalyzer, their concentration measured with Qubit, and their quantity determined with the Kapa Library Quantification kit. Libraries were sequenced paired-end 2 x 150 bp on an Illumina HiSeq 2500. To increase sequence diversity, roughly 24-31% phiX was spiked into each library pool. The original methods were these. Quality-filtered reads were processed with the UMI-based MiGEC pipeline, which removed over 75% of raw TCR sequences during error correction. VDJ genes were aligned to IMGT germline references, and clonotypes were defined by unique CDR3 amino acid sequence plus V-J genes. Clonal expansion, Shannon diversity, and CDR3 relatedness (CalcPairwiseDistances, ClusterSamples) were evaluated with VDJtools, and phylogenetic trees were built with CLCbio workbench. A clone was classed as expanded if it had 8 or more unique UMIs, a cutoff based on coefficient-of-variation modelling across technical triplicates. TCRdb took the public reads, trimmed them with fastp at Q25, ran MiXCR for clone calling and kept in-frame beta chains. Identical CDR3 proteins give one entry, which carries the most common genes and DNA. The V and J calls were not made by the authors but by TCRdb's processing. The sample table contains around 71,000 distinct CDR3 sequences; only one count was recorded for roughly 15% of them. 4.5% to 5.5% of the sample is held by the ten biggest clonotypes.

This clonotype was picked up many times. Its antigen is still unknown. No much larger clone is present one base from it, and per-base qualities are unavailable. This sequence originates from a female donor with HTLV-1-associated myelopathy (HAM/TSP). The sample was PBMCs.

The base sequence is TGTGCCAGTCAAACCAGAAGGGGTTATGGCTACACCTTC. Its product reads: CASQTRRGYGYTF. The rearrangement combines TRBV6-5 with TRBJ1-2; the D segment could be TRBD1, given 5 matching bases. CDR1 and CDR2 are read off the germline V gene as MNHEY and SVGAGI. The CDR3 numbers 13 residues from cysteine through phenylalanine. The sequence is cut down to CDR3 DNA, 39 bases in frame from base 1. V and J are truncated by 9 bases and 5 bases respectively, leaving an intervening sequence of 16 bases.